Each of the 24 T cell receptor beta chains below was sequenced from the same sample in a study of human T cells and chemical hapten exposure. TCRdb re-analysed the RACE reads in MiXCR, keeping a single row per CDR3 protein. The repertoire holds about 350,000 distinct CDR3 sequences, with 6% to 7% as singletons. The time point here: patch test 2, 6 weeks after DPC sensitization. As for treatment: therapeutic diphenylcyclopropenone sensitization with weekly scalp DPC. The sequences come from whole blood, collected in connection with sensitization to the hapten diphenylcyclopropenone (DPC). The source is a woman between 18 and 29 years old with alopecia areata. Some clones in this sample may be carry-over from other donors' samples.

This clonotype was detected ten times or more. The J gene is TRBJ1-2, the V gene TRBV6-5; unclear D gene. CDR1 and CDR2 from the germline V gene are MNHEY and SVGAGI. The CDR3 runs to 14 residues. The V end lost 0 bases, the J end lost 0 bases, and 5 bases lay between the germline ends. CDR3: CASSYSNSNYGYTF. CDR3 sequence (DNA): TGTGCCAGCAGTTACTCGAATTCTAACTATGGCTACACCTTC.

This clonotype was counted a few times. The chain's CDR3 is CASTRQGESYEQYF. CDR3 bases: TGTGCCAGCACTCGACAGGGGGAGTCCTACGAGCAGTACTTC. The chain recombines TRBV13 with TRBJ2-7; 9 nucleotides align to TRBD1. The germline V gene encodes CDR1 PRHDT and CDR2 FYEKMQ (reference sequence). V dropped 7 bases and J dropped 1; count of bases not matched to a gene: 5. The CDR3 totals 14 residues. The entire variable domain, with the rest obtained from reference TRBV13 and TRBJ2-7, is as follows: AAGVIQSPRHLIKEKRETATLKCYPIPRHDTVYWYQQGPGQDPQFLISFYEKMQSDKGSIPDRFSAQQFSDYHSELNMSSLELGDSALYFCASTRQGESYEQYFGPGTRLTVT.

This clonotype was counted many times. This chain connects TRBV10-3 to TRBJ1-6; TRBD1 aligns across 10 bases. This CDR3 has 20 amino acids. V was pared by 11 bases and J by 0 bases, with 19 bases of the junction left unmatched. Germline CDR1 is ENHRY and CDR2 is SYGVKD. The chain's CDR3 is CAAYSGGTGDPSSYNSPLHF. DNA of the CDR3: TGTGCCGCTTATTCAGGGGGGACAGGGGACCCGAGCTCCTATAATTCACCCCTCCACTTT.

This clonotype was seen at least ten times. The chain carries TRBV12-3 or TRBV12-4 and TRBJ1-2; TRBD1 matches 9 bases. The trim removed 4 bases at V and 8 bases at J, leaving 8 bases unmatched. The length of the CDR3 is 14 residues. The CDR3 protein is CASSWGTGGIGYTF. In DNA form, the CDR3 reads TGTGCCAGCAGTTGGGGAACAGGGGGCATCGGCTACACCTTC.

This clonotype showed up many times. V usage is TRBV4-3 and J usage is TRBJ2-3; D unclear. Germline lookup yields CDR1 LGHNA and CDR2 YSLEER. Trimming stripped 0 bases from V and 3 bases from J, with 10 bases between. CDR3 size: 15 residues. This CDR3 is CASSQDEGRTDTQYF. DNA for the CDR3: TGCGCCAGCAGCCAAGATGAAGGGCGGACAGATACGCAGTATTTT.

The rearrangement links TRBV9 to TRBJ2-1; weak D call: TRBD2 (6 bases). The V and J ends lost 3 bases and 5 bases respectively, with 9 bases between them. The CDR3 has 13 amino acids. The germline CDR1 and CDR2 sequences are SGDLS and YYNGEE. The DNA of the CDR3 is TGTGCCAGCAGCGGGGGGACTCACAATGAGCAGTTCTTC. Amino acids: CASSGGTHNEQFF.

The genes are TRBV20-1 and TRBJ1-2; TRBD1 is a possible D gene (5 bases). V dropped 6 bases and J dropped 3 bases, with 14 bases sitting between them. The CDR3 extends over 13 amino acids. The germline V gene encodes CDR1 DFQATT and CDR2 SNEGSKA (reference sequence). CDR3 DNA: TGCAGTGCCCCTGGGGGACCCCACTATGGCTACACCTTC. As protein: CSAPGGPHYGYTF.

CDR3 residues: CSVEVGTNRGIYEQYF. As DNA, the CDR3 is TGCAGCGTTGAAGTAGGGACAAACAGGGGAATCTACGAGCAGTACTTC. The V call is TRBV29-1, the J call TRBJ2-7; 7 bases fit TRBD1. V lost 1 base, J lost 3 bases, and 12 bases stayed unmatched. In germline, CDR1 is SQVTM, CDR2 ANQGSEA. The CDR3 loop spans 16 amino acids.

This clonotype was seen many times. The J gene is TRBJ1-6, the V gene TRBV28; D is perhaps TRBD1 (5 bases). The germline V and J ends were trimmed by 11 bases and 6 bases, with 17 bases remaining between them. From germline, CDR1 is MDHEN and CDR2 SYDVKM. This CDR3 is 14 amino acids long. This CDR3 reads CALGLQGTNSPLHF. The CDR3 nucleotides read TGTGCCTTGGGCCTCCAGGGAACTAATTCACCCCTCCACTTT.

This clonotype was counted ten times or more. The genes are TRBV6-5 and TRBJ1-2; D might be TRBD1 (5 bases). The V gene's germline CDR1 is MNHEY and CDR2 SVGAGI. This CDR3 is 16 amino acids long. Trimming shortened V by 2 bases and J by 2 bases, and 15 bases separated the two germline ends. CDR3 in DNA: TGTGCCAGCAGTTACCTAAACACCGGGACGAACTATGGCTACACCTTC. Its translation: CASSYLNTGTNYGYTF.

This clonotype was detected only a few times. The J gene is TRBJ2-7, the V gene TRBV28; 8 positions match TRBD1. The CDR3 totals 14 residues. Germline CDR1 reads MDHEN; CDR2 reads SYDVKM. J lost 3 bases, V lost 4 bases, and 5 bases had no gene match. CDR3 bases: TGTGCCAGCAGTTCCGTTGACAGGGGCTACGAGCAGTACTTC. Translation gives CASSSVDRGYEQYF.

This clonotype has a count of ten or more. This chain joins TRBV4-2 and TRBJ1-5, with 7 bases lining up with TRBD1. Germline V gene sequence: CDR1 LGHNA, CDR2 YNFKEQ. The V segment lost 1 base and the J segment 3 bases; nucleotides outside the gene matches: 3. This CDR3 spans 15 amino acids. CDR3: CASSQGDSYNQPQHF. CDR3 nucleotide sequence: TGTGCCAGCAGCCAAGGGGACAGCTACAATCAGCCCCAGCATTTT.

This clonotype was seen at least ten times. V usage is TRBV6-5 and J usage is TRBJ1-6; D is ambiguous. The length of the CDR3 is 14 residues. Trimming removed 2 bases from V and 6 bases from J, with 8 bases in between. In germline, CDR1 is MNHEY, CDR2 SVGAGI. The chain's CDR3 is CASSYVDPNSPLHF. DNA of the CDR3: TGTGCCAGCAGTTACGTGGACCCTAATTCACCCCTCCACTTT.

This clonotype occurred many times. The V and J genes are TRBV12-3 or TRBV12-4 and TRBJ2-6, with TRBD1 matching 9 bases. The CDR3 has 15 amino acids. The ends lost 5 bases at V and 4 bases at J; junction bases unmatched: 3. The CDR3 DNA follows: TGTGCCAGCAGTCACAGGGGGCCCGGGGCCAACGTCCTGACTTTC. This gives the protein CASSHRGPGANVLTF.

This clonotype was picked up a small number of times. This chain uses TRBV4-2 with TRBJ2-2, with TRBD1 as a possible D gene (6 bases). Germline V lookup: CDR1 LGHNA, CDR2 YNFKEQ. V dropped 0 bases and J dropped 6 bases, with 11 bases sitting between them. There are 15 residues in the CDR3. CDR3 in DNA: TGTGCCAGCAGCCAAGAACAGGGAACCTCCGGGGAGCTGTTTTTT. Translation: CASSQEQGTSGELFF.

DNA for the CDR3: TGTGCCAGCAGCCAAGTGATTGGAGAAAGGGCCCGGGGAGGGGAGACCCAGTACTTC. This gives the protein CASSQVIGERARGGETQYF. This chain joins TRBV3-1 and TRBJ2-5, with 7 bases that match TRBD2. Germline trimming cut 1 base from V and 5 bases from J; bases unmatched to any gene: 19. This CDR3 contains 19 residues. The V gene's germline CDR1 is LGHDT and CDR2 YNNKEL (reference sequence).

CDR3 bases: TGTGCCAGCAGTAGCGTTCCCGCGGGCACTGAAGCTTTCTTT. Amino acid sequence: CASSSVPAGTEAFF. The V and J genes are TRBV6-5 and TRBJ1-1; no definite D call. CDR1 MNHEY and CDR2 SVGAGI come from the germline V gene. The CDR3 runs 14 residues. Deletions cut 5 bases from V and 4 bases from J, with 14 bases between.

This clonotype was observed a few times. The chain carries TRBV6-2 or TRBV6-3 and TRBJ1-1; TRBD1 aligns across 7 bases. The CDR3 has 15 amino acids. V was pared by 8 bases and J by 5 bases, with 14 bases of the junction left unmatched. Germline lookup yields CDR1 MNHEY and CDR2 SVGEGT. For the CDR3, the DNA is TGTGCCAGCCGACAGGGTTCGAGCAGTTGGACTGAAGCTTTCTTT. Translated: CASRQGSSSWTEAFF.

At least ten counts were recorded for this clonotype. The chain links TRBV6-1 to TRBJ1-1; D might be TRBD1 (6 bases). From germline, CDR1 is MNHNS and CDR2 SASEGT. The CDR3 sequence is 15 residues long. V lost 7 bases to trimming and J lost 0 bases, with 15 bases between them. In DNA, the CDR3 is TGTGCCAGCACCTTCTGGACAGCAATGAACACTGAAGCTTTCTTT. Encoded protein: CASTFWTAMNTEAFF.

The V gene is TRBV19, the J gene TRBJ2-5; 8 bases match TRBD1. The junction had 5 bases not matched to a gene; V was cut back by 6 bases and J by 5 bases. This CDR3 is 13 amino acids long. Germline V gene data show CDR1 as LNHDA and CDR2 as SQIVND (reference sequence). The DNA for the CDR3 is TGTGCCAGTAGGCAGGGGGCCGGTGAGACCCAGTACTTC. This sequence encodes CASRQGAGETQYF.

This clonotype was detected only a few times. J is TRBJ2-3 and V is TRBV7-2; 11 bases are a match to TRBD2. This CDR3 is 15 amino acids long. The trim removed 1 base at V and 4 bases at J, leaving 1 base unmatched. Germline V gene sequence: CDR1 SGHTA, CDR2 FQGNSA. Here the CDR3 reads CASSLVSGGADTQYF. The CDR3 DNA is TGTGCCAGCAGCTTAGTTAGCGGGGGGGCAGATACGCAGTATTTT. Using reference TRBV7-2 and TRBJ2-3 for the parts outside the CDR3, the full variable domain is GAGVSQSPSNKVTEKGKDVELRCDPISGHTALYWYRQSLGQGLEFLIYFQGNSAPDKSGLPSDRFSAERTGGSVSTLTIQRTQQEDSAVYLCASSLVSGGADTQYFGPGTRLTVL.

The table lists this clonotype with a few counts. The V and J genes are TRBV6-2 or TRBV6-3 and TRBJ2-6, with 7 bases matching TRBD1. V gave up 8 bases and J gave up 2 bases; unmatched junction bases: 6. This CDR3 contains 15 residues. From germline, CDR1 is MNHEY and CDR2 SVGEGT. The DNA of the CDR3 is TGTGCCAGCTGGAAGGGGGCGGCTGGGGCCAACGTCCTGACTTTC. It specifies CASWKGAAGANVLTF.

V is TRBV10-3 and J is TRBJ1-5; weak D call: TRBD1 (5 bases). The CDR3 is made up of 14 amino acids. The V end was cut by 0 bases, the J end by 7 bases, with 10 bases between. Germline V gives CDR1 ENHRY, CDR2 SYGVKD. The CDR3 region has the DNA TGTGCCATCAGTGAGTCTGGGGGAACCCAGCCCCAGCATTTT. Protein sequence: CAISESGGTQPQHF.

This clonotype has a count of ten or more. The chain uses TRBV13 and TRBJ1-5; TRBD1 agrees at 7 bases. J lost 1 base, V lost 3 bases, and 3 bases had no gene match. Germline V CDR1 and CDR2: PRHDT, FYEKMQ (reference sequence). The CDR3 covers 15 residues. CDR3 bases: TGTGCCAGCAGCTTTGGGACAGAGAGCAATCAGCCCCAGCATTTT. Amino acids: CASSFGTESNQPQHF.